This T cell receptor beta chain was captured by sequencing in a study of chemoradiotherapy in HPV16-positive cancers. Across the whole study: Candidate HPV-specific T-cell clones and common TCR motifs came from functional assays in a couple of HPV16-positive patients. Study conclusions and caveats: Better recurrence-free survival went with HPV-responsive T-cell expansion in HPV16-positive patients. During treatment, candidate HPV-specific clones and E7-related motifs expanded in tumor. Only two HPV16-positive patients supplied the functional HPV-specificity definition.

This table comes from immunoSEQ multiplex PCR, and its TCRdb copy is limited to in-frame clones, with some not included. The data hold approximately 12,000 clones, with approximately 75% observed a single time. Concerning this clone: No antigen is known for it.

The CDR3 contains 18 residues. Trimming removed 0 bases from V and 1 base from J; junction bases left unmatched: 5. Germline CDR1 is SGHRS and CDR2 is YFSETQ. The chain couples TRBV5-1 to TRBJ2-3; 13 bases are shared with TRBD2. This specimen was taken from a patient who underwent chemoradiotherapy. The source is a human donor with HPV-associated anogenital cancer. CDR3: CASSLGGTSGTGTDTQYF. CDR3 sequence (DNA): TGCGCCAGCAGCTTGGGTGGGACTAGCGGGACTGGCACAGATACGCAGTATTTT.